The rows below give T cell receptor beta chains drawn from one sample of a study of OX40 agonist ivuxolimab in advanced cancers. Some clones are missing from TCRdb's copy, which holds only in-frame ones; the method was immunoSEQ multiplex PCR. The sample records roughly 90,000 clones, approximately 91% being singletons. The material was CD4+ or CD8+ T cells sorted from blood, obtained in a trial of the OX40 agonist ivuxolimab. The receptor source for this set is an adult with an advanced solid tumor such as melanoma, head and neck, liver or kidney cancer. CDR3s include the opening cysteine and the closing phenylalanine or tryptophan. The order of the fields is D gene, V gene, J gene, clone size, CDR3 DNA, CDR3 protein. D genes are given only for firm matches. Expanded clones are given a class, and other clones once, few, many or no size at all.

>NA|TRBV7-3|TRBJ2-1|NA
TGTGCCAGCAGCTTAAGAGGGACCAATGAGCAGTTCTTC
CASSLRGTNEQFF
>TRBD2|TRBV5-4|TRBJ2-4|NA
TGTGCCAGCAGCTTGGGGGCGACTAGCGGGAGTAACATTCAGTACTTC
CASSLGATSGSNIQYF
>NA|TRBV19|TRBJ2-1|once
TGTGCCAGTCGGTGGGAGTCGAGGAATGAGCAGTTCTTC
CASRWESRNEQFF
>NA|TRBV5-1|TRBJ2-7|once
TGCGCCAGCAGCTTGGAGGCTAGCGTAGGAGAGCAGTACTTC
CASSLEASVGEQYF
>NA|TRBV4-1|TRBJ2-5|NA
TGCGCCAGCAGCCACGCCCAGGGTCAAGAGACCCAGTACTTC
CASSHAQGQETQYF
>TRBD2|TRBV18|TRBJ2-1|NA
TGTGCCAGCTCACCCCCCCTGACTAGCGGGATAAGCTCCTACAATGAGCAGTTCTTC
CASSPPLTSGISSYNEQFF
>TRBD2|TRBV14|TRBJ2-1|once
TGTGCCAGCAGCCCGATAGCGGGAGGGCGGATGAATGAGCAGTTCTTC
CASSPIAGGRMNEQFF
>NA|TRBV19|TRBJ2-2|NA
TGTGCCAGTAGTAATCCGGGCTCCCCTCTGAACACCGGGGAGCTGTTTTTT
CASSNPGSPLNTGELFF
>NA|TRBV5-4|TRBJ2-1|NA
TGTGCCAGCAGCTGGGGAGGATACGGCTACAATGAGCAGTTCTTC
CASSWGGYGYNEQFF
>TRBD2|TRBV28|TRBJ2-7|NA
TGTGCCAGCAGCCCGGGGAGGGTCCACGAGCAGTACTTC
CASSPGRVHEQYF
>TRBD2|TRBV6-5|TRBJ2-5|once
TGTGCCAGCAGTTCTCATCTAGCGGGAGACGAGACCCAGTACTTC
CASSSHLAGDETQYF
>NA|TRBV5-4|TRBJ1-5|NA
TGTGCCAGCAGCCAGCAGGGAGCCCCTCAGCCCCAGCATTTT
CASSQQGAPQPQHF
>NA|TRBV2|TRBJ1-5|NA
TGTGCCAGCAGGACGGACGGAGGTATTAGCAATCAGCCCCAGCATTTT
CASRTDGGISNQPQHF
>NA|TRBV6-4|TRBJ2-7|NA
TGTGCCAGCAGTGCCGTGACCCCATACGAGCAGTACTTC
CASSAVTPYEQYF
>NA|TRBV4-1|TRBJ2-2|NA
TGCGCCAGCAGCCTATTCTCCAATCTGGGAAACACCGGGGAGCTGTTTTTT
CASSLFSNLGNTGELFF
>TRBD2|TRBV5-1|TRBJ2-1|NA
TGCGCCAGCAGCTTGTCCAGCGGGAGTGGCTACAATGAGCAGTTCTTC
CASSLSSGSGYNEQFF
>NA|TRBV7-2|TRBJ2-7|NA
TGTGCCAGCAGCTTAGCCAACGGGCCGGCCTACGAGCAGTACTTC
CASSLANGPAYEQYF
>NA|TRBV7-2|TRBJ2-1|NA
TGTGCCAGCAGCTCCCGGCCGGGTCTCAGGGCGAATGAGCAGTTCTTC
CASSSRPGLRANEQFF
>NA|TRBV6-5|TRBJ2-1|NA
TGTGCCAGCAGTCCTCTAGCGTTGTCAAACAATGAGCAGTTCTTC
CASSPLALSNNEQFF
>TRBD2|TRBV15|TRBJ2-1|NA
TGTGCCACCAGCAGAGGGGGCGGGAGGGCCTACAATGAGCAGTTCTTC
CATSRGGGRAYNEQFF
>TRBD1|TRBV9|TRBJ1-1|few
TGTGCCAGCAGCTCCTTGGGGACAGTTAACACTGAAGCTTTCTTT
CASSSLGTVNTEAFF
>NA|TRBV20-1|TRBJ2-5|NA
TGCAGTGCAGAGGGGCTTGAGACCCAGTACTTC
CSAEGLETQYF
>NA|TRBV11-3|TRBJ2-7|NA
TGTGCCAGCAGCTTAGAACGGTATGACGAGCAGTACTTC
CASSLERYDEQYF
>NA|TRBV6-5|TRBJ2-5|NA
TGTGCCAGCAGCGAGACTCGAAGTGGGCTTGAGACCCAGTACTTC
CASSETRSGLETQYF
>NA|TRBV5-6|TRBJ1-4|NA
TGTGCCAGCAGTTTTCTGGGGAGGCGACTGTTTTTT
CASSFLGRRLFF
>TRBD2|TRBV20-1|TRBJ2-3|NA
TGCAGTGCTCCGACTAGCGATACGCAGTATTTT
CSAPTSDTQYF
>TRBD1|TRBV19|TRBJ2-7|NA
TGTGCCAGTAGTATAGAGGGACAGTCCTGGTCCGAGCAGTACTTC
CASSIEGQSWSEQYF
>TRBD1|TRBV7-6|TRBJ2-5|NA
TGTGCCAGCAGCCTGGGACAGGGTCGGACAGAGACCCAGTACTTC
CASSLGQGRTETQYF
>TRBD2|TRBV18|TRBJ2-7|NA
TGTGCCAGCTCACCGTTGGGCGGGGGGAACGAGCAGTACTTC
CASSPLGGGNEQYF
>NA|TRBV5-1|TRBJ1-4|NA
TGCGCCAGCAGCACCGCAGGGGTAGAGAATGAAAAACTGTTTTTT
CASSTAGVENEKLFF
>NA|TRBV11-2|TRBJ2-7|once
TGTGCCAGCAGCCATGAGACAGGCTACTACGAGCAGTACTTC
CASSHETGYYEQYF
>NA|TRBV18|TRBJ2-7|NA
TGTGCCAGTTTAGATCGGGACGGCGCCTCCTACGAGCAGTACTTC
CASLDRDGASYEQYF
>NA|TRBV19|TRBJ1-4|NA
TGTGCCAGGCAGCAGGTTCTCGGTGAAAAACTGTTTTTT
CARQQVLGEKLFF
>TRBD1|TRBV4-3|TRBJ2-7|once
TGCGCCAGCAGCCAAGAAGGCAGGGGGACGTACGAGCAGTACTTC
CASSQEGRGTYEQYF
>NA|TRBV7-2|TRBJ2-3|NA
TGTGCCAGCAGCTTAAAACACGGCACAGATACGCAGTATTTT
CASSLKHGTDTQYF
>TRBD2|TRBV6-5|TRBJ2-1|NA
TGTGCCAGCAGTTCGGAAGCGGGAGCCTACAATGAGCAGTTCTTC
CASSSEAGAYNEQFF
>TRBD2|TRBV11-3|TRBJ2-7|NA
TGTGCCAGCAGCTTTACCGGGACTAGCATAAGCGAGCAGTACTTC
CASSFTGTSISEQYF
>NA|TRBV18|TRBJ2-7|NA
TGTGCCAGCTCACCACCCCGCCAGCCCCCCTACGAGCAGTACTTC
CASSPPRQPPYEQYF
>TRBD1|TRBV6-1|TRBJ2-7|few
TGTGCCAGCCGTCCGGGACAGTCCCCCGAGCAGTACTTC
CASRPGQSPEQYF
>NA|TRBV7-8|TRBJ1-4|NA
TGTGCCAGCAGCTCAACAGGGAGATCTGAAAAACTGTTTTTT
CASSSTGRSEKLFF